A single sample gave rise to the 5 T cell receptor beta chains below, sequenced in a study of beta chain features in type 1 diabetes. Isolated RNA was reverse transcribed in full, so expressed TCRB transcripts were sequenced. Profiling relied on immunoSEQ multiplex PCR, and the TCRdb table lists in-frame clones only, not all of them. The repertoire holds 350,000 to 450,000 clones, with 14% as singletons. The specimen sequenced was naive CD4+ T cells from blood. Receptors were obtained from a man younger than 40 in good health.

This clone was seen only a few times. The chain links TRBV18 to TRBJ2-5; D not resolved. Germline CDR1 KGHSH, CDR2 LQKENI. V lost 3 bases and J 4 bases, leaving 9 bases between the germline ends. The CDR3 contains 13 residues. The CDR3 DNA follows: TGTGCCAGCTCACCCTCCGAGGTAGAGACCCAGTACTTC. Translating it yields CASSPSEVETQYF.

This clone was counted between two and nine times. V usage is TRBV5-6 and J usage is TRBJ1-6; 8 bases match TRBD1. Germline values: CDR1 SGHDT, CDR2 YYEEEE. V was pared by 4 bases and J by 8 bases, with 11 bases of the junction left unmatched. The CDR3 is 16 amino acids. The chain's CDR3 is CASSTSKTGDDSPLHF. In DNA, the CDR3 is TGTGCCAGCAGCACCTCAAAGACAGGGGATGATTCACCCCTCCACTTT.

This clone was observed a handful of times. The chain couples TRBV5-1 to TRBJ1-2, with D tentatively TRBD1 (6 bases). The CDR3 has 13 amino acids. Germline V gene data show CDR1 as SGHRS and CDR2 as YFSETQ. Trimming removed 4 bases at V and 4 bases at J, with 11 bases between. The CDR3 region has the DNA TGCGCCAGCAGCGTTGACAGGACCTATGGCTACACCTTC. This codes for CASSVDRTYGYTF. Filled out from reference TRBV5-1 and TRBJ1-2, the complete variable domain reads KAGVTQTPRYLIKTRGQQVTLSCSPISGHRSVSWYQQTPGQGLQFLFEYFSETQRNKGNFPGRFSGRQFSNSRSEMNVSTLELGDSALYLCASSVDRTYGYTFGSGTRLTVV.

This clone was counted a few times. This CDR3 reads CASSALGQGNSPLHF. For the CDR3, the DNA is TGTGCCAGCAGCGCCCTCGGACAGGGGAATTCACCCCTCCACTTT. This chain links TRBV9 with TRBJ1-6; 9 nucleotides align to TRBD1. CDR3 size: 15 residues. Looked up from germline, CDR1 is SGDLS and CDR2 is YYNGEE. V lost 3 bases and J lost 7; bases outside the gene matches: 5.

The rearrangement joins TRBV7-2 to TRBJ2-6; unclear D gene. V dropped 1 base and J dropped 0 bases, with 4 bases sitting between them. CDR1 SGHTA and CDR2 FQGNSA come from the germline V gene. The CDR3 covers 15 residues. As DNA, the CDR3 is TGTGCCAGCAGCTTAGAGCCCTCTGGGGCCAACGTCCTGACTTTC. This translates into CASSLEPSGANVLTF.